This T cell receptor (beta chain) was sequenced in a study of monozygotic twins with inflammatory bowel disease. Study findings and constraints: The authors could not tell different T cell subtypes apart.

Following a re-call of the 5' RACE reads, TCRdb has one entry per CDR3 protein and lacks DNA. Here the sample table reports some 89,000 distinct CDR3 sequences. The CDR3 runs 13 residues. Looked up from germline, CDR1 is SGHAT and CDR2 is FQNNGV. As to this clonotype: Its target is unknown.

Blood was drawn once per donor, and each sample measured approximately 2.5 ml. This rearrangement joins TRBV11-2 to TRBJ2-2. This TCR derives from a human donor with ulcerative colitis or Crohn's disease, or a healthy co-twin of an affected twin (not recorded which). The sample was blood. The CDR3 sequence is CASSFAAAGELFF.